Following are 32 T cell receptor beta chains from one sample sequenced in a study of identical twins' blood T cells. TCRdb re-analysed the 5' RACE reads in MiXCR, keeping a single row per CDR3 protein. The table has 400,000 or so distinct CDR3 sequences, under 30% seen once. The source material was PBMCs. The receptors stem from a woman between 18 and 50 years old in good health.

V usage is TRBV5-1 and J usage is TRBJ1-1; D uncertain. The germline CDR1 and CDR2 sequences are SGHRS and YFSETQ. This CDR3 region has 14 residues. Trimming left V 2 bases short and J 6 bases short, with 14 bases between. CDR3 sequence (DNA): TGCGCCAGCAGCTTCAATCACGGGAGGGCTGAAGCTTTCTTT. Translated, it gives CASSFNHGRAEAFF.

For this clonotype: Sequence at one end of the junction differs from germline and may be a read error. J is TRBJ2-1 and V is TRBV3-1, with D maybe TRBD1 (6 bases). CDR1 and CDR2 from the germline V gene are LGHDT and YNNKEL (reference sequence). This CDR3 has 15 residues. The CDR3 DNA reads TGTGCCAGCAGGCCTACAGGGAGCTCCCACAATGAGCAGTTCTTC. This sequence encodes CASRPTGSSHNEQFF.

The chain links TRBV29-1 to TRBJ2-3; 11 bases map to TRBD2. Per germline, CDR1 SQVTM and CDR2 ANQGSEA. V was clipped by 0 bases and J by 9 bases; unmatched bases: 11. This CDR3 has 16 residues. As DNA, the CDR3 is TGCAGCGTTGAAGATTTCCTAGCGGGGGGCCAAGGGACGCAGTATTTT. Its protein product is CSVEDFLAGGQGTQYF.

The V call is TRBV4-1, the J call TRBJ1-5; D not resolved. The CDR3 contains 15 residues. Trimming removed 1 base at V and 4 bases at J, with 11 bases between. Germline V CDR1 and CDR2: MGHRA, YSYEKL. CDR3 sequence reads: CASSQGEGSNQPQHF. As DNA, the CDR3 is TGCGCCAGCAGCCAAGGCGAAGGGTCTAATCAGCCCCAGCATTTT.

V gene TRBV2 combines with J gene TRBJ1-5; perhaps TRBD1 as D (5 bases). The V end lost 6 bases, the J end lost 6 bases, and 15 bases lay between the germline ends. The CDR3 loop spans 14 amino acids. Looked up from germline, CDR1 is SNHLY and CDR2 is FYNNEI. For the CDR3, the DNA is TGTGCCAGCAGCCGACAGAGTAATTTTCAGCCCCAGCATTTT. This gives the protein CASSRQSNFQPQHF.

This clonotype was seen repeatedly, ten times or more. The chain couples TRBV20-1 to TRBJ2-1; 7 positions match TRBD2. The CDR3 contains 13 residues. V lost 6 bases, J lost 8 bases, and 10 bases stayed unmatched. The germline V gene encodes CDR1 DFQATT and CDR2 SNEGSKA (reference sequence). The CDR3 region has the DNA TGCAGTGCAGAGGGGACTAATGTTGATGAGCAGTTCTTC. Protein: CSAEGTNVDEQFF.

This clonotype turned up a few times. The chain uses TRBV2 and TRBJ1-2; TRBD1 agrees at 7 bases. The germline CDR1 and CDR2 sequences are SNHLY and FYNNEI. The CDR3 is 15 amino acids. V shed 3 bases, J shed 6 bases, and the junction held 10 bases outside the gene matches. The DNA for the CDR3 is TGTGCCAGCAGTGATTTCTACAGGGGATGGGATGGCTACACCTTC. Translation: CASSDFYRGWDGYTF. Variable domain in full (rest from reference TRBV2 and TRBJ1-2): EPEVTQTPSHQVTQMGQEVILRCVPISNHLYFYWYRQILGQKVEFLVSFYNNEISEKSEIFDDQFSVERPDGSNFTLKIRSTKLEDSAMYFCASSDFYRGWDGYTFGSGTRLTVV.

The chain recombines TRBV7-8 with TRBJ2-7; TRBD2 matches at 14 bases. Trimming took 3 bases from V and 0 from J; bases not matched to a gene: 1. Germline V CDR1 and CDR2: SGHVS, FQNEAQ. This CDR3 contains 16 residues. CDR3: CASSFGTSGGSYEQYF. The DNA for the CDR3 is TGTGCCAGCAGCTTTGGGACTAGCGGGGGCTCCTACGAGCAGTACTTC.

This chain's CDR3 is CASSRLSGGISTDTQYF. The CDR3 DNA is TGCGCCAGCAGCCGTTTGTCGGGGGGGATTAGCACAGATACGCAGTATTTT. This chain joins TRBV4-1 and TRBJ2-3; 8 bases map to TRBD2. Germline V gene data show CDR1 as MGHRA and CDR2 as YSYEKL. Unmatched junction bases numbered 9, after V lost 4 bases and J lost 0 bases. The length of the CDR3 is 17 residues.

This sequence joins TRBV11-2 and TRBJ2-3; D might be TRBD2 (6 bases). Germline V lookup: CDR1 SGHAT, CDR2 FQNNGV. The CDR3 is 15 residues long. Trimming cost V 5 bases and J 3 bases, with 15 bases left between them. For the CDR3, the DNA is TGTGCCAGCAGCCGACGGGGGAATCCTACAGATACGCAGTATTTT. It encodes CASSRRGNPTDTQYF.

This clonotype has a handful of counts. The gene calls are TRBV9 and TRBJ2-1, with a possible D match to TRBD1 (6 bases). The germline V gene has CDR1 SGDLS and CDR2 YYNGEE. V was clipped by 10 bases and J by 3 bases, with 11 bases between them. CDR3 size: 12 residues. The CDR3 sequence: CAGGPSYNEQFF. In DNA, the CDR3 is TGTGCCGGGGGCCCAAGCTACAATGAGCAGTTCTTC.

The J gene is TRBJ1-1, the V gene TRBV12-3 or TRBV12-4; 7 bases agree with TRBD1. Germline trimming cut 6 bases from V and 0 bases from J; bases unmatched to any gene: 4. The CDR3 has 14 residues. The CDR3 region has the DNA TGTGCCAGCAGGCCAGACAGGGTGAACACTGAAGCTTTCTTT. Its protein is CASRPDRVNTEAFF.

This clonotype was found a few times. The chain joins TRBV6-5 to TRBJ1-2; D unresolved. CDR3 length: 13 residues. Germline V gives CDR1 MNHEY, CDR2 SVGAGI. Between the trimmed V and J ends, which lost 0 bases and 7 bases, there was a span of 9 bases. The CDR3 sequence is CASSYSGWAGYTF. CDR3 bases: TGTGCCAGCAGTTACTCGGGTTGGGCTGGCTACACCTTC.

As regards this clonotype: The CDR3 end shows no conserved phenylalanine or tryptophan, and so a read error is likely. The rearrangement joins TRBV19 to TRBJ1-2; D is ambiguous. Deletions cut 7 bases from V and 2 bases from J, with 11 bases between. Germline lookup yields CDR1 LNHDA and CDR2 SQIVND (reference sequence). CDR3 length: 13 residues. Here the CDR3 DNA reads TGTGCCAGTACCCTCCGGGTCAACTATGGCTACACCCTC. This encodes CASTLRVNYGYTL.

In regard to this clonotype: One end of the junction varies from germline; a read error may be responsible. The chain is built from TRBV7-9 and TRBJ1-2, with D possibly being TRBD1 (6 bases). This CDR3 is built from 14 residues. Germline CDR1 SEHNR, CDR2 FQNEAQ (reference sequence). The chain's CDR3 is CTSSSRTDFYGYTF. As DNA, the CDR3 is TGTACCAGCAGCTCGCGGACAGATTTCTATGGCTACACCTTC. Filled out from reference TRBV7-9 and TRBJ1-2, the complete variable domain reads DTGVSQNPRHKITKRGQNVTFRCDPISEHNRLYWYRQTLGQGPEFLTYFQNEAQLEKSRLLSDRFSAERPKGSFSTLEIQRTEQGDSAMYLCTSSSRTDFYGYTFGSGTRLTVV.

The rearrangement uses TRBV14 and TRBJ1-6, with unresolved D. CDR1 is SGHDN and CDR2 is FVKESK in the germline V gene. There are 17 residues in the CDR3. Between the trimmed V and J ends, which lost 5 bases and 5 bases, there was a span of 19 bases. The CDR3 nucleotides are TGTGCCAGCAGCAATTACCCCATGGGCACGGATAATTCACCCCTCCACTTT. Translating gives CASSNYPMGTDNSPLHF.

This chain uses TRBV20-1 with TRBJ1-4; D unresolved. The CDR3 covers 13 residues. The ends were cut back, 3 bases at V and 0 bases at J, with 5 bases in the middle. Germline assignment: CDR1 DFQATT and CDR2 SNEGSKA (reference sequence). CDR3 DNA sequence: TGCAGTGCTAGCGGTGCAACTAATGAAAAACTGTTTTTT. It codes for CSASGATNEKLFF.

V and J are TRBV29-1 and TRBJ2-4, with TRBD1 identical over 9 bases. Trimming cost V 6 bases and J 3 bases; bases outside gene matches: 9. Germline assignment: CDR1 SQVTM and CDR2 ANQGSEA. This CDR3 spans 15 amino acids. The CDR3 DNA reads as TGCAGCGTAGCTAGGGACAGGGCGATCAAAAACATTCAGTACTTC. Protein sequence: CSVARDRAIKNIQYF. Based on the CDR3 plus reference TRBV29-1 and TRBJ2-4, the full variable domain is SAVISQKPSRDICQRGTSLTIQCQVDSQVTMMFWYRQQPGQSLTLIATANQGSEATYESGFVIDKFPISRPNLTFSTLTVSNMSPEDSSIYLCSVARDRAIKNIQYFGAGTRLSVL.

This clonotype occurred a few times. The chain carries TRBV6-5 and TRBJ1-3; D ambiguous. There are 15 residues in the CDR3. CDR1 and CDR2 (germline): MNHEY, SVGAGI. V dropped 8 bases and J dropped 0 bases, with 14 bases sitting between them. The chain's CDR3 is CASRPWVSSGNTIYF. The CDR3 DNA is TGTGCCAGCCGACCTTGGGTTAGCTCTGGAAACACCATATATTTT.

This clonotype was detected ten times or more. The chain uses TRBV20-1 and TRBJ1-6; possible D gene TRBD1, 6 bases. CDR3 length: 16 residues. Trimming cost V 6 bases and J 8 bases, with 23 bases left between them. Germline lookup yields CDR1 DFQATT and CDR2 SNEGSKA (reference sequence). CDR3: CSAKRAGDSRDSPLHF. Here the CDR3 DNA reads TGCAGTGCCAAGAGGGCAGGGGACTCCCGAGATTCACCCCTCCACTTT.

This clonotype came up a few times. V gene TRBV3-1 combines with J gene TRBJ2-4; D might be TRBD1 (6 bases). Trimming cost V 2 bases and J 5 bases, with 13 bases left between them. The germline V gene has CDR1 LGHDT and CDR2 YNNKEL (reference sequence). This CDR3 has 15 residues. CDR3 residues: CASSQSGGQQNIQYF. The CDR3 DNA follows: TGTGCCAGCAGCCAAAGTGGTGGACAGCAAAACATTCAGTACTTC.

This clonotype was picked up many times. This chain joins TRBV6-1 and TRBJ2-3, with 8 bases matching TRBD2. The length of the CDR3 is 14 residues. CDR1 and CDR2 (germline): MNHNS, SASEGT. V gave up 4 bases and J gave up 5 bases; unmatched junction bases: 5. The CDR3 spells CASSVWREEDTQYF. DNA for the CDR3: TGTGCCAGCAGTGTATGGCGGGAGGAAGATACGCAGTATTTT.

V is TRBV10-3 and J is TRBJ1-2; D call uncertain. Germline-derived CDR1 and CDR2 are ENHRY and SYGVKD. Trimming removed 0 bases at V and 0 bases at J, with 11 bases between. CDR3 length: 16 amino acids. The CDR3 region has the DNA TGTGCCATCAGTGAGTCGTCGGGGATGACTAACTATGGCTACACCTTC. Residues: CAISESSGMTNYGYTF.

The chain employs TRBV19 and TRBJ1-5; D call uncertain. There are 14 residues in the CDR3. V was trimmed by 9 bases and J by 0 bases, leaving 12 bases between them. The V gene's germline CDR1 is LNHDA and CDR2 SQIVND (reference sequence). CDR3 residues: CASDTSNSNQPQHF. CDR3 DNA: TGTGCCAGCGACACTAGTAATAGCAATCAGCCCCAGCATTTT.

A word on this clonotype: Since a much larger clone is just one base distant, this may be a read error. CDR3 coding DNA: TGTGCCAGCAGTGGACGCGCAAGGAACACTGAAGCTTTCTTT. Translation: CASSGRARNTEAFF. The gene calls are TRBV9 and TRBJ1-1; no clear D. The ends were cut back, 5 bases at V and 1 base at J, with 12 bases in the middle. Germline V gene data show CDR1 as SGDLS and CDR2 as YYNGEE. This CDR3 region has 14 residues.

The J gene is TRBJ1-4, the V gene TRBV5-1; possible D gene TRBD1, 6 bases. Germline-derived CDR1 and CDR2 are SGHRS and YFSETQ. This CDR3 comprises 15 residues. The V end was cut by 0 bases, the J end by 5 bases, with 11 bases between. CDR3 coding DNA: TGCGCCAGCAGCTTGGTGGGGGGGCGAAATGAAAAACTGTTTTTT. Translated: CASSLVGGRNEKLFF.

The rearrangement links TRBV11-2 to TRBJ1-3; D is ambiguous. There are 12 residues in the CDR3. Trimming took off 4 bases at V and 4 bases at J, with 5 bases between the two ends. The germline V gene encodes CDR1 SGHAT and CDR2 FQNNGV. The CDR3 DNA is TGTGCCAGCAGCTGGGTGGGAAACACCATATATTTT. It encodes CASSWVGNTIYF.

The gene calls are TRBV18 and TRBJ1-3, with D unresolved. Germline V CDR1 and CDR2: KGHSH, LQKENI. There are 15 residues in the CDR3. V lost 1 base and J 4 bases, leaving 11 bases between the germline ends. This CDR3 reads CASSPLKGGGNTIYF. DNA for the CDR3: TGTGCCAGCTCACCACTTAAGGGCGGAGGAAACACCATATATTTT.

The chain links TRBV5-1 to TRBJ2-2; 8 bases map to TRBD2. Germline CDR1 reads SGHRS; CDR2 reads YFSETQ. The trim removed 3 bases at V and 0 bases at J, leaving 7 bases unmatched. The CDR3 sequence is 17 residues long. The CDR3 loop reads CASSSQPGLANTGELFF. As DNA, the CDR3 is TGCGCCAGCAGCTCGCAACCGGGACTAGCGAACACCGGGGAGCTGTTTTTT.

This clonotype has just a few counts. The genes are TRBV6-1 and TRBJ1-1; TRBD1 is a possible D gene (5 bases). Trimming removed 5 bases from V and 3 bases from J, with 13 bases in between. The CDR3 runs to 14 residues. CDR1 is MNHNS, CDR2 SASEGT, per germline. Here the CDR3 reads CASSRTFGDTEAFF. The CDR3 bases are TGTGCCAGCAGTAGGACATTCGGGGACACTGAAGCTTTCTTT.

This clonotype came up many times. This chain links TRBV2 with TRBJ1-1; D uncertain. The CDR3 consists of 13 residues. Germline V CDR1 and CDR2: SNHLY, FYNNEI. The germline V and J ends were trimmed by 8 bases and 4 bases, with 14 bases remaining between them. The CDR3 DNA reads as TGTGCCAGCGAACTCTTGGGCAGCACTGAAGCTTTCTTT. Translation gives CASELLGSTEAFF.

This clonotype was found a few times. The gene calls are TRBV7-2 and TRBJ1-1; D remains ambiguous. This CDR3 contains 15 residues. Deletions cut 1 base from V and 1 base from J, with 10 bases between. Germline assignment: CDR1 SGHTA and CDR2 FQGNSA. CDR3 region: CASSLGGGRNTEAFF. As DNA, the CDR3 is TGTGCCAGCAGCTTAGGTGGAGGGAGGAACACTGAAGCTTTCTTT. Looking up the rest from reference TRBV7-2 and TRBJ1-1 gives the full variable domain: GAGVSQSPSNKVTEKGKDVELRCDPISGHTALYWYRQSLGQGLEFLIYFQGNSAPDKSGLPSDRFSAERTGGSVSTLTIQRTQQEDSAVYLCASSLGGGRNTEAFFGQGTRLTVV.